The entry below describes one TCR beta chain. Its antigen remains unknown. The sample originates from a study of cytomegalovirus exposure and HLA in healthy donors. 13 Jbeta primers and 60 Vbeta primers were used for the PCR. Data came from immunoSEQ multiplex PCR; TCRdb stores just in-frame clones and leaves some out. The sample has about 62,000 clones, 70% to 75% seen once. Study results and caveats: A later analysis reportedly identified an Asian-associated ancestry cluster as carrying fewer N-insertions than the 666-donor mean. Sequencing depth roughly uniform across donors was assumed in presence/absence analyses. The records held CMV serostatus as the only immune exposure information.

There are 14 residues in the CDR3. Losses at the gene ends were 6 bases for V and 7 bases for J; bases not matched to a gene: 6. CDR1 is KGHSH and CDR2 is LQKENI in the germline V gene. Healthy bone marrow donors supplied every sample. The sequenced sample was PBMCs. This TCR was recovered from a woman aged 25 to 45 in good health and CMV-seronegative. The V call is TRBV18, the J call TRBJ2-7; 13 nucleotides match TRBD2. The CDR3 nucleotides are TGTGCCAGCTCCCGGACTAGCGGGAGTGGGGAGCAGTACGTC. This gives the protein CASSRTSGSGEQYV.